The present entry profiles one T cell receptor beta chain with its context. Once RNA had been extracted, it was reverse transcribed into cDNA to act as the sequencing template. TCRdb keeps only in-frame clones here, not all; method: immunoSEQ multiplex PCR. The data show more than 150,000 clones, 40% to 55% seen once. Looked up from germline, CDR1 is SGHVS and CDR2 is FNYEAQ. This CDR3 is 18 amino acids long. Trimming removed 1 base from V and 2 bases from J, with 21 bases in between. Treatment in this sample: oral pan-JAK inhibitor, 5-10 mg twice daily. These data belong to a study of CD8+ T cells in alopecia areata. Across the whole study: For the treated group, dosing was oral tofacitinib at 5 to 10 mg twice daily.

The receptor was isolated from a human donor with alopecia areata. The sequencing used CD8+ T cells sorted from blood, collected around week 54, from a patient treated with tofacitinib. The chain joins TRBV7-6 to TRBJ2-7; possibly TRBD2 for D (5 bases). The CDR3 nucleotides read TGTGCCAGCAGCTTAGTGCCGGGCTCTTACTCCGGGACCTACGAGCAGTACTTC. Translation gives CASSLVPGSYSGTYEQYF.